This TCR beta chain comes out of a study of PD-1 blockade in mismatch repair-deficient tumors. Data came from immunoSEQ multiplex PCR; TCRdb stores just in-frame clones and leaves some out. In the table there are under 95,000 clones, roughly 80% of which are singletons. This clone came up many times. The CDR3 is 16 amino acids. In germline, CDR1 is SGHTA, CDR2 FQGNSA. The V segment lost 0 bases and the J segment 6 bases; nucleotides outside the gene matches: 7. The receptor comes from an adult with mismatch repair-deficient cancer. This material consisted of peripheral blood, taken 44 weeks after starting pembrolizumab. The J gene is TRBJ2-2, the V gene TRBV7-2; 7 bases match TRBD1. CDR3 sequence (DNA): TGTGCCAGCAGCTTAGCCCGACAGGGTGTCGCCGGGGAGCTGTTTTTT. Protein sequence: CASSLARQGVAGELFF.